The next 4 T cell receptor beta chains were all read from a single sample in a study of T cells expressing NK-cell markers. TCRdb derives one entry per CDR3 protein from the 5' RACE reads, leaving out DNA. Here the sample table reports 550,000 to 600,000 distinct CDR3 sequences. The sample taken for sequencing was blood T cells: a sorted CD56 or NKG2C T cell subset, CD4+ or CD8+ T cells, or bulk PBMC T cells (not recorded which). These receptors originate from a man aged 18 to 30 in good health.

The genes are TRBV4-1 and TRBJ2-1; TCRdb proposes TRBD2, but this gene call is untestable without DNA. Germline-derived CDR1 and CDR2 are MGHRA and YSYEKL. The CDR3 sequence is 13 residues long. Here the CDR3 reads CASSQDLTRTEFF.

This sequence joins TRBV30 and TRBJ1-5; TCRdb returns TRBD1, unconfirmable since there is no DNA. There are 15 residues in the CDR3. Germline V gene sequence: CDR1 GTSNPN, CDR2 SVGIG (reference sequence). CDR3 sequence reads: CAWSLGGNSNQPQHF.

This sequence joins TRBV6-2 or TRBV6-3 and TRBJ2-7; TCRdb's D call of TRBD2 is untestable without DNA. Germline V gives CDR1 MNHEY, CDR2 SVGEGT. This CDR3 comprises 15 residues. The CDR3: CASSYTPGLNYEQYF.

The chain couples TRBV7-2 to TRBJ2-1; TCRdb's assignment of TRBD1 cannot be checked, as there is no DNA. The CDR3 totals 15 residues. The germline V gene has CDR1 SGHTA and CDR2 FQGNSA. The CDR3 loop is CASSLDLGEKNEQFF.